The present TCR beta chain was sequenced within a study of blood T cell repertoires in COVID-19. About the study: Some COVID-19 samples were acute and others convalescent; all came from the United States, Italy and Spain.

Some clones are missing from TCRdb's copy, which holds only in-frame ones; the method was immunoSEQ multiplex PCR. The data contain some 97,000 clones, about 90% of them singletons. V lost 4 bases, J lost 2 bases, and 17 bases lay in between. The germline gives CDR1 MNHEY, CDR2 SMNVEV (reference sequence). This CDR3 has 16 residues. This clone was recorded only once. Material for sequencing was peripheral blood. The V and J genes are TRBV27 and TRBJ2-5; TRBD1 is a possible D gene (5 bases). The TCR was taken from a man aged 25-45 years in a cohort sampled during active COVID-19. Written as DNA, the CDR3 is TGTGCCAGCAGTTCCTTTGGGGTGCAGGGTCAAGAGACCCAGTACTTC. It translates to CASSSFGVQGQETQYF.